This is a list of T cell receptor beta chains from one sample in a study of T cell clonotyping in hematopoietic cell transplantation. Clones were sequenced by immunoSEQ multiplex PCR, and TCRdb holds only the in-frame ones, with some missing. This sample has approximately 80,000 clones, with about 96% found just once. The input for sequencing was peripheral blood mononuclear cells, taken before stem cell transplant. The origin of the receptors is a woman between 45 and 65 years old with acute myeloid leukemia. Some clones in this sample may be carry-over from other donors' samples. CDR3s include the opening cysteine and the closing phenylalanine or tryptophan. A D gene is named only where the DNA matches it firmly. Some rows have no size entry. The others give once, few or many, or a class for an expanded clone.

V gene: TRBV28; clone size: NA; D gene: TRBD1; J gene: TRBJ2-3; CDR3 protein: CASRDRGTDTQYF; CDR3 DNA: TGTGCCAGTCGGGACAGGGGCACAGATACGCAGTATTTT
V gene: TRBV6-1; clone size: NA; D gene: TRBD2; J gene: TRBJ2-1; CDR3 protein: CASSQREATYNEQFF; CDR3 DNA: TGTGCCAGCAGTCAGCGGGAGGCCACCTACAATGAGCAGTTCTTC
V gene: TRBV23-1; clone size: NA; D gene: NA; J gene: TRBJ1-3; CDR3 protein: CASRAGRGSSGNTIYF; CDR3 DNA: TGCGCCAGCAGAGCAGGGCGTGGGAGCTCTGGAAACACCATATATTTT
V gene: TRBV5-1; clone size: NA; D gene: TRBD1; J gene: TRBJ2-3; CDR3 protein: CASSSGRTGGLLSTDTQYF; CDR3 DNA: TGCGCCAGCAGCTCGGGCCGGACAGGGGGCCTACTTAGCACAGATACGCAGTATTTT
V gene: TRBV7-8; clone size: few; D gene: NA; J gene: TRBJ2-5; CDR3 protein: CASSRLTGRRETQYF; CDR3 DNA: TGTGCCAGCAGCCGGCTGACAGGGAGGCGCGAGACCCAGTACTTC
V gene: TRBV29-1; clone size: NA; D gene: TRBD1; J gene: TRBJ1-5; CDR3 protein: CSVPRQGAINQPQHF; CDR3 DNA: TGCAGCGTTCCCCGACAGGGGGCGATCAATCAGCCCCAGCATTTT
V gene: TRBV7-9; clone size: NA; D gene: NA; J gene: TRBJ2-7; CDR3 protein: CASSSLTQRSYEQYF; CDR3 DNA: TGTGCCAGCAGCTCCCTGACACAACGATCCTACGAGCAGTACTTC
V gene: TRBV7-6; clone size: NA; D gene: NA; J gene: TRBJ2-7; CDR3 protein: CASSFLGAEQYF; CDR3 DNA: TGTGCCAGCAGCTTTTTGGGGGCCGAGCAGTACTTC
V gene: TRBV5-6; clone size: once; D gene: TRBD1; J gene: TRBJ1-3; CDR3 protein: CASSAPDRAGNTIYF; CDR3 DNA: TGTGCCAGCAGCGCCCCAGACAGGGCTGGAAACACCATATATTTT
V gene: TRBV2; clone size: NA; D gene: NA; J gene: TRBJ1-1; CDR3 protein: CASKGTVNTEAFF; CDR3 DNA: TGTGCCAGCAAAGGGACTGTGAACACTGAAGCTTTCTTT
V gene: TRBV6-1; clone size: NA; D gene: TRBD1; J gene: TRBJ2-1; CDR3 protein: CASREQGVEQFF; CDR3 DNA: TGTGCCAGCAGGGAACAGGGGGTTGAGCAGTTCTTC
V gene: TRBV5-4; clone size: once; D gene: TRBD2; J gene: TRBJ2-5; CDR3 protein: CASSSGLVGETQYF; CDR3 DNA: TGTGCCAGCAGCTCGGGACTAGTTGGGGAGACCCAGTACTTC
V gene: TRBV19; clone size: NA; D gene: NA; J gene: TRBJ1-5; CDR3 protein: CASSIDVRGNQPQHF; CDR3 DNA: TGTGCCAGTAGTATAGATGTGAGAGGCAATCAGCCCCAGCATTTT
V gene: TRBV25-1; clone size: NA; D gene: TRBD2; J gene: TRBJ2-7; CDR3 protein: CATSPSLAAYEQYF; CDR3 DNA: TGTGCCACCTCCCCATCACTAGCGGCCTACGAGCAGTACTTC
V gene: TRBV14; clone size: NA; D gene: TRBD2; J gene: TRBJ2-3; CDR3 protein: CASSQRLQARGGRADTQYF; CDR3 DNA: TGTGCCAGCAGCCAACGACTCCAGGCGCGGGGGGGCCGCGCAGATACGCAGTATTTT
V gene: TRBV19; clone size: NA; D gene: NA; J gene: TRBJ1-2; CDR3 protein: CASSTWGELNGYTF; CDR3 DNA: TGTGCCAGTAGTACCTGGGGGGAGTTGAATGGCTACACCTTC
V gene: TRBV7-9; clone size: NA; D gene: NA; J gene: TRBJ1-1; CDR3 protein: CASSVTMGRSTEAFF; CDR3 DNA: TGTGCCAGCAGCGTAACCATGGGGCGGAGCACTGAAGCTTTCTTT
V gene: TRBV30; clone size: NA; D gene: NA; J gene: TRBJ1-2; CDR3 protein: CAWNSGDYGYTF; CDR3 DNA: TGTGCCTGGAACTCGGGGGACTATGGCTACACCTTC
V gene: TRBV25-1; clone size: NA; D gene: NA; J gene: TRBJ1-2; CDR3 protein: CASSEWGGINYGYTF; CDR3 DNA: TGTGCCAGCAGTGAATGGGGGGGAATTAACTATGGCTACACCTTC
V gene: TRBV30; clone size: NA; D gene: TRBD2; J gene: TRBJ2-7; CDR3 protein: CAWGPGLPYEQYF; CDR3 DNA: TGTGCCTGGGGCCCGGGACTACCCTACGAGCAGTACTTC
V gene: TRBV6-5; clone size: NA; D gene: NA; J gene: TRBJ1-1; CDR3 protein: CASCREGNTEAFF; CDR3 DNA: TGTGCCAGCTGTAGGGAGGGGAACACTGAAGCTTTCTTT
V gene: TRBV29-1; clone size: NA; D gene: NA; J gene: TRBJ2-7; CDR3 protein: CSVLGGAGEGEQYF; CDR3 DNA: TGCAGCGTCCTAGGGGGGGCGGGAGAGGGGGAGCAGTACTTC
V gene: TRBV30; clone size: once; D gene: NA; J gene: TRBJ2-3; CDR3 protein: CAWSVLGTDTQYF; CDR3 DNA: TGTGCCTGGAGTGTACTGGGGACAGATACGCAGTATTTT
V gene: TRBV6-6; clone size: NA; D gene: TRBD2; J gene: TRBJ2-1; CDR3 protein: CASRQGGRGNEQFF; CDR3 DNA: TGTGCCAGCAGACAGGGCGGGAGGGGGAATGAGCAGTTCTTC
V gene: TRBV19; clone size: NA; D gene: TRBD2; J gene: TRBJ2-1; CDR3 protein: CASSISGRAATYNEQFF; CDR3 DNA: TGTGCCAGTAGTATTAGCGGGAGGGCGGCCACGTACAATGAGCAGTTCTTC
V gene: TRBV7-2; clone size: NA; D gene: NA; J gene: TRBJ2-5; CDR3 protein: CASSLGWSQETQYF; CDR3 DNA: TGTGCCAGCAGCTTAGGGTGGAGCCAAGAGACCCAGTACTTC
V gene: TRBV4-1; clone size: NA; D gene: TRBD1; J gene: TRBJ1-2; CDR3 protein: CASSQPDTTGEGYTF; CDR3 DNA: TGCGCCAGCAGCCAACCCGACACAACAGGGGAAGGCTACACCTTC
V gene: TRBV10-3; clone size: once; D gene: NA; J gene: TRBJ1-1; CDR3 protein: CAISPGWDFSEAFF; CDR3 DNA: TGTGCCATCAGCCCCGGCTGGGACTTTAGTGAAGCTTTCTTT
V gene: TRBV6-6; clone size: NA; D gene: NA; J gene: TRBJ1-2; CDR3 protein: CASKQIGTRYGYTF; CDR3 DNA: TGTGCCAGCAAGCAAATTGGGACCCGCTATGGCTACACCTTC
V gene: TRBV19; clone size: NA; D gene: NA; J gene: TRBJ1-1; CDR3 protein: CASSIFQPVNTEAFF; CDR3 DNA: TGTGCCAGTAGTATATTCCAGCCCGTTAACACTGAAGCTTTCTTT
V gene: TRBV2; clone size: NA; D gene: NA; J gene: TRBJ1-2; CDR3 protein: CASSYTEDSFYGYTF; CDR3 DNA: TGTGCCAGCAGTTATACTGAGGACAGTTTCTATGGCTACACCTTC
V gene: TRBV19; clone size: NA; D gene: NA; J gene: TRBJ1-6; CDR3 protein: CASSRGTGDSPLHF; CDR3 DNA: TGTGCCAGTAGTAGGGGTACCGGGGATTCACCCCTCCACTTT
V gene: TRBV10-3; clone size: NA; D gene: NA; J gene: TRBJ2-7; CDR3 protein: CAIRDNGDEQYF; CDR3 DNA: TGTGCCATCAGGGACAACGGGGACGAGCAGTACTTC
V gene: TRBV30; clone size: NA; D gene: NA; J gene: TRBJ1-2; CDR3 protein: CAWTRPGEGYGYTF; CDR3 DNA: TGTGCCTGGACCCGCCCGGGGGAGGGCTATGGCTACACCTTC
V gene: TRBV4-2; clone size: NA; D gene: NA; J gene: TRBJ1-1; CDR3 protein: CASSQDPPREYTEAFF; CDR3 DNA: TGTGCCAGCAGCCAAGATCCCCCACGGGAGTACACTGAAGCTTTCTTT
V gene: TRBV7-9; clone size: NA; D gene: NA; J gene: TRBJ2-2; CDR3 protein: CASQDLALPGTGELFF; CDR3 DNA: TGTGCCAGCCAAGACCTAGCGTTACCGGGGACCGGGGAGCTGTTTTTT
V gene: TRBV28; clone size: NA; D gene: NA; J gene: TRBJ2-6; CDR3 protein: CASIAGSGANVLTF; CDR3 DNA: TGTGCCAGCATCGCAGGGTCTGGGGCCAACGTCCTGACTTTC
V gene: TRBV11-2; clone size: NA; D gene: NA; J gene: TRBJ2-5; CDR3 protein: CASSLGTYQTQYF; CDR3 DNA: TGTGCCAGCAGCTTAGGAACGTACCAAACCCAGTACTTC
V gene: TRBV2; clone size: NA; D gene: TRBD1; J gene: TRBJ2-5; CDR3 protein: CASSAGTGLETQYF; CDR3 DNA: TGTGCCAGCAGTGCCGGGACAGGGCTGGAGACCCAGTACTTC
V gene: TRBV7-2; clone size: NA; D gene: NA; J gene: TRBJ2-5; CDR3 protein: CASSSRGLPWYQETQYF; CDR3 DNA: TGTGCCAGCAGCTCCAGGGGCCTGCCTTGGTACCAAGAGACCCAGTACTTC
V gene: TRBV28; clone size: once; D gene: NA; J gene: TRBJ1-1; CDR3 protein: CASSPRTGAEAFF; CDR3 DNA: TGTGCCAGCAGTCCGCGGACGGGGGCTGAAGCTTTCTTT
V gene: TRBV19; clone size: NA; D gene: TRBD1; J gene: TRBJ1-5; CDR3 protein: CASSTPGTGDQPQHF; CDR3 DNA: TGTGCCAGTAGTACGCCCGGGACAGGGGATCAGCCCCAGCATTTT
V gene: TRBV6-4; clone size: medium-sized; D gene: TRBD1; J gene: TRBJ1-2; CDR3 protein: CASSDTPQGLMGYTF; CDR3 DNA: TGTGCCAGCAGTGACACGCCACAGGGGTTGATGGGCTACACCTTC
V gene: TRBV7-2; clone size: NA; D gene: NA; J gene: TRBJ2-2; CDR3 protein: CASSPAIAGELFF; CDR3 DNA: TGTGCCAGCAGCCCCGCCATTGCCGGGGAGCTGTTTTTT
V gene: TRBV5-1; clone size: NA; D gene: NA; J gene: TRBJ2-5; CDR3 protein: CASSGTPGRGETQYF; CDR3 DNA: TGCGCCAGCAGCGGTACCCCGGGACGAGGGGAGACCCAGTACTTC
V gene: TRBV5-1; clone size: NA; D gene: NA; J gene: TRBJ2-4; CDR3 protein: CASSLEAGWDIQYF; CDR3 DNA: TGCGCCAGCAGCTTGGAGGCAGGGTGGGACATTCAGTACTTC